This T cell receptor beta chain is from a study of blood T cell repertoires in COVID-19. Background on the study: From T cells, B-cell-depleted T cells, or PBMCs came the material, which was cDNA or gDNA.

V was cut by 6 bases and J by 3 bases, with 24 bases left in between. The CDR3 length is 18 residues. Germline V gene data show CDR1 as MNHEY and CDR2 as SVGEGT. Participants spanned ages 18 to 89 years and resided in 20 to 30 US areas. Assay: immunoSEQ multiplex PCR; the TCRdb copy retains only in-frame clones and omits some. The data show approximately 260,000 clones, about 90% seen once. The sequence came from a woman aged 60-75 years who had recovered from COVID-19. This rearrangement joins TRBV6-2 or TRBV6-3 to TRBJ1-5, with a possible D match to TRBD1 (5 bases). The source material was PBMCs or T cells enriched from blood (not recorded which). Written as DNA, the CDR3 is TGTGCCAGCAGCCAGGACATTGGGGGGGAATCCTACAATCAGCCCCAGCATTTT. This sequence encodes CASSQDIGGESYNQPQHF.